These 5 T cell receptor beta chains were sequenced from one sample in a study of somatic mutations in cytotoxic T cells in rheumatoid arthritis. Assay used: immunoSEQ multiplex PCR; TCRdb lists only in-frame clones, some missing. In the table there are some 30,000 clones, approximately 86% of which are singletons. Sequenced material: CD8+ T cells sorted from blood. The receptor source for this set is an adult with rheumatoid arthritis.

This clone was seen a single time. The chain couples TRBV14 to TRBJ1-1; D is unresolved. Trimming stripped 2 bases from V and 1 base from J, with 5 bases between. The CDR3 sequence is 13 residues long. Germline V lookup: CDR1 SGHDN, CDR2 FVKESK. The DNA for the CDR3 is TGTGCCAGCAGCCAAAGACAGAACACTGAAGCTTTCTTT. This encodes CASSQRQNTEAFF.

This clone showed up just once. The J gene is TRBJ1-3, the V gene TRBV6-5; D not certain. This CDR3 has 15 residues. Germline CDR1 MNHEY, CDR2 SVGAGI. Trimming took 6 bases from V and 1 from J, leaving 13 bases between them. The CDR3 sequence is CASRPGSSSGNTIYF. Written as DNA, the CDR3 is TGTGCCAGCAGGCCGGGGTCCAGTTCTGGAAACACCATATATTTT.

The chain is built from TRBV6-1 and TRBJ2-7; tentative D call: TRBD2 (6 bases). V lost 10 bases, J lost 2 bases, and 12 bases lay in between. This CDR3 region has 12 residues. CDR1 is MNHNS and CDR2 is SASEGT in the germline V gene. The CDR3 sequence is CATQGLTYEQYF. The CDR3 coding sequence is TGTGCCACCCAGGGACTGACCTACGAGCAGTACTTC.

The chain has TRBV9 and TRBJ2-3; 10 nucleotides align to TRBD2. V shed 7 bases, J shed 0 bases, and the junction held 14 bases outside the gene matches. Germline values: CDR1 SGDLS, CDR2 YYNGEE. The length of the CDR3 is 18 residues. The CDR3 DNA is TGTGCCAGCGGTGGACGGACTAGCGGTCCGACTAGCACAGATACGCAGTATTTT. Protein: CASGGRTSGPTSTDTQYF.

CDR3 residues: CASSSPERGRSGYTF. CDR3 bases: TGTGCCAGCAGCTCTCCTGAGAGGGGGCGAAGCGGCTACACCTTC. J is TRBJ1-2 and V is TRBV7-9; TRBD1 aligns across 7 bases. This CDR3 contains 15 residues. The germline V gene has CDR1 SEHNR and CDR2 FQNEAQ (reference sequence). The V and J ends lost 4 bases and 8 bases, in that order; junction bases with no gene match: 13.